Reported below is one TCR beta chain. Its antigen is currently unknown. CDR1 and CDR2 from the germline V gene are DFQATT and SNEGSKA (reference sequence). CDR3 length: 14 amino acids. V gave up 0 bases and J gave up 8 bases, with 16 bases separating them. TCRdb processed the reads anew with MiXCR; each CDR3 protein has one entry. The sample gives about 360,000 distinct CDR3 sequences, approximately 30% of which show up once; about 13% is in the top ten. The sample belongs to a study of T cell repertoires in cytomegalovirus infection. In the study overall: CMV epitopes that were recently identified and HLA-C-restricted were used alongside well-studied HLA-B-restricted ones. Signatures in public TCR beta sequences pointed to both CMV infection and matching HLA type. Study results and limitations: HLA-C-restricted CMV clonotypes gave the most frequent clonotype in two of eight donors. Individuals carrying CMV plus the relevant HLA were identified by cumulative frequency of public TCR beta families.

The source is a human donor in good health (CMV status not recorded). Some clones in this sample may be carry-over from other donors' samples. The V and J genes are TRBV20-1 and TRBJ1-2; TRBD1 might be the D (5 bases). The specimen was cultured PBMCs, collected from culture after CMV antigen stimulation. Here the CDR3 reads CSARDPDGASGYTF. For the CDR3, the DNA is TGCAGTGCTAGAGATCCTGATGGGGCGTCGGGCTACACCTTC.